These T cell receptor beta chains were read from a single sample in a study of blood T cells in healthy people across ages. TCRdb processed the 5' RACE reads anew with MiXCR; each CDR3 protein has one entry. The table shows approximately 850,000 distinct CDR3 sequences, with about 42% occurring only once. Sequenced material: blood. The receptor source for this set is a man in his sixties in good health. CDR3s leave out the opening cysteine and the closing phenylalanine or tryptophan. D genes are given only for firm matches. Clone size is not always given. Where it is, it says once, few, many or a class for expanded clones.

TRBV28,TRBJ1-1,.,few,ASSSLPGRTEAF
TRBV7-8,TRBJ1-1,TRBD1,few,ASSLVRHRGMNTEAF
TRBV20-1,TRBJ1-4,.,.,SAVGALTNERLF
TRBV2,TRBJ2-7,.,.,ASSVSQGIHEQY
TRBV7-2,TRBJ2-5,.,.,ASSSWTSQETQY
TRBV14,TRBJ2-4,.,.,ASSQGSRREQY
TRBV5-1,TRBJ2-6,.,.,TSSPGTAGANVLT
TRBV30,TRBJ2-7,TRBD2,.,AWSDTGGSYEQY
TRBV5-1,TRBJ1-4,.,.,ASSLRTAPNEKLF
TRBV7-2,TRBJ1-6,.,.,ASSRKLWGSDSPLH
TRBV6-5,TRBJ2-3,TRBD2,.,ASSFGNGGGATDTQY
TRBV7-8,TRBJ2-1,TRBD2,.,ASSPAGGVNSYNEQF
TRBV12-3/TRBV12-4,TRBJ2-7,.,.,ASSFRAGQPIEQY
TRBV28,TRBJ2-7,.,.,ASRSESAYEQY
TRBV5-1,TRBJ1-6,.,.,ASSLTRGADFVALH
TRBV5-1,TRBJ2-5,.,.,ASSLAVWVGETQY
TRBV11-2,TRBJ2-5,TRBD1,.,ASSYYRHGTDYEEQY
TRBV12-5,TRBJ1-5,.,.,ANPLETGVSNQPQH
TRBV7-2,TRBJ2-4,TRBD2,.,ASSPGGGRAKNIQY
TRBV5-1,TRBJ1-1,.,few,ASSLGADMNTEAF
TRBV20-1,TRBJ2-1,TRBD1,.,SARRETGGNSYNEQF
TRBV7-2,TRBJ2-7,.,few,ASSLVGTWAYEQY
TRBV6-1,TRBJ1-2,.,.,ASRSDNNYGYT
TRBV7-6,TRBJ1-2,.,few,ASSPLSGSSEGYT
TRBV5-1,TRBJ2-3,TRBD2,.,ASTTSGDTDTQY
TRBV5-6,TRBJ1-2,TRBD1,few,ASSALRDRERGYT
TRBV18,TRBJ2-3,.,.,ASSPPKGGADTQY
TRBV3-1,TRBJ1-5,.,.,ASSQVGHNQPQH
TRBV28,TRBJ1-2,.,.,ASSHQQGRGNYGYT
TRBV3-1,TRBJ2-5,.,many,ASSLLYRVQETQY
TRBV5-1,TRBJ2-5,TRBD1,.,ASSSTGQGARLETQY
TRBV12-3/TRBV12-4,TRBJ1-2,.,few,ASSLEWAGYT
TRBV14,TRBJ1-6,.,.,ASSQVRGDSPLH
TRBV20-1,TRBJ2-7,.,once,STRRVRSGTYEQY
TRBV7-9,TRBJ2-5,.,.,ASSGKGSQETQY
TRBV20-1,TRBJ2-5,.,once,SATTRDTQRKETQY
TRBV7-3,TRBJ2-6,TRBD2,few,ASSLMASGVAGANVLT
TRBV28,TRBJ2-7,.,few,ASSSPNEYEQY
TRBV5-1,TRBJ2-1,.,.,ASSLGLRDDNNEQF
TRBV27,TRBJ2-5,TRBD2,.,ASSRNGLVETQY
TRBV6-2/TRBV6-3,TRBJ2-1,TRBD2,.,ASSSYSRAGASYNEQF
TRBV20-1,TRBJ2-7,.,few,SARDRDGGFHYEQY
TRBV6-2/TRBV6-3,TRBJ1-1,.,many,ASRSTGQPLNTEAF
TRBV7-8,TRBJ1-1,TRBD1,.,ASSPRTGFNTEAF
TRBV20-1,TRBJ2-1,.,.,SAKGPWGEASYNEQF
TRBV7-2,TRBJ2-5,TRBD2,once,ASSLWGLAGEINEQY
TRBV7-2,TRBJ1-1,.,.,ASSSRPDRNTEAF
TRBV6-1,TRBJ2-7,.,few,ASSEDWLDEQY
TRBV7-2,TRBJ1-5,TRBD1,.,ASSETGTGGRQPQH
TRBV27,TRBJ1-6,.,.,ASSFITGANSPLH
TRBV29-1,TRBJ2-1,TRBD2,few,SVDSPGLDMYNEQF
TRBV13,TRBJ2-1,.,.,ASSLNGVGYPNEQF
TRBV18,TRBJ2-7,.,once,ASSPQGPVEQY
TRBV9,TRBJ2-7,.,many,ASSVEPLGYEQY
TRBV5-6,TRBJ2-5,.,.,ASSSGAERETQY
TRBV5-1,TRBJ2-5,TRBD1,few,ASSFRTGGKETQY
TRBV20-1,TRBJ2-1,.,once,SAHPGVLYNEQF